Presented here are 11 T cell receptor beta chains from one specimen sequenced in a study of neurological immune-mediated disorders. Using its own MiXCR run on the 5' RACE reads, TCRdb lists one record per CDR3 protein. Among roughly 27,000 distinct CDR3 sequences listed, approximately 2.7% were seen once. Sequenced input: PBMCs. All receptors derive from a woman aged 50 to 60 with multiple sclerosis.

Many counts were recorded for this clonotype. In DNA, the CDR3 is TGCAGTGCTAGAGATCCTGACAGCTCCAGGGGCACTGAAGCTTTCTTT. This gives the protein CSARDPDSSRGTEAFF. The gene calls are TRBV20-1 and TRBJ1-1; TRBD1 might be the D (6 bases). Germline CDR1 reads DFQATT; CDR2 reads SNEGSKA (reference sequence). The V and J ends lost 0 bases and 4 bases respectively, with 18 bases between them. This CDR3 comprises 16 residues.

This clonotype was recorded a few times. The chain recombines TRBV5-6 with TRBJ2-7; D possibly uses TRBD1 or TRBD2 (5 bases each). The CDR3 has 15 residues. V was trimmed by 2 bases and J by 6 bases, leaving 18 bases between them. The germline V gene encodes CDR1 SGHDT and CDR2 YYEEEE. CDR3 protein: CASSFPSGLAGEQYF. CDR3 DNA sequence: TGTGCCAGCAGCTTCCCCTCGGGGCTAGCAGGCGAGCAGTACTTC.

Many counts were recorded for this clonotype. A much larger clone lies one base from this, so it may be a read error. The chain couples TRBV25-1 to TRBJ1-5, with D tentatively TRBD1 (5 bases). CDR1 MGHDK and CDR2 SYGVNS come from the germline V gene. The V and J ends lost 5 bases and 1 base respectively, with 9 bases between them. The CDR3 extends over 14 amino acids. The CDR3 nucleotides read TGTGCCAGCAGTTTGACAGAAAGCAATCAGCCCCAGCATTTT. It codes for CASSLTESNQPQHF. The full variable domain, its missing parts supplied by reference TRBV25-1 and TRBJ1-5, is EADIYQTPRYLVIGTGKKITLECSQTMGHDKMYWYQQDPGMELHLIHYSYGVNSTEKGDLSSESTVSRIRTEHFPLTLESARPSHTSQYLCASSLTESNQPQHFGDGTRLSIL.

This clonotype was counted many times. The rearrangement links TRBV5-1 to TRBJ2-5, with 10 bases lining up with TRBD1. The V gene's germline CDR1 is SGHRS and CDR2 YFSETQ. The CDR3 has 15 residues. The V gene end was trimmed by 4 bases and the J gene end by 0 bases; junction bases not matched to a gene: 3. The CDR3 here is CASSADRGYQETQYF. The CDR3 DNA reads TGCGCCAGCAGCGCGGACAGGGGGTACCAAGAGACCCAGTACTTC. Together with reference TRBV5-1 and TRBJ2-5, the CDR3 gives the full variable domain: KAGVTQTPRYLIKTRGQQVTLSCSPISGHRSVSWYQQTPGQGLQFLFEYFSETQRNKGNFPGRFSGRQFSNSRSEMNVSTLELGDSALYLCASSADRGYQETQYFGPGTRLLVL.

This clonotype came up a few times. A much larger clone differs from this one at a single base, so this may be a read error. The chain couples TRBV15 to TRBJ2-1, with a possible D match to TRBD2 (5 bases). Trimming stripped 3 bases from V and 13 bases from J, with 10 bases between. This CDR3 contains 11 residues. CDR1 LNHNV and CDR2 YYDKDF come from the germline V gene (reference sequence). CDR3 in amino acids: CATSSGITQFF. The CDR3 DNA reads TGTGCCACCAGCAGCGGGATAACCCAGTTCTTC.

This clonotype was found many times. The chain links TRBV6-2 or TRBV6-3 to TRBJ1-2, with no clear D. The length of the CDR3 is 15 residues. V lost 4 bases, J lost 3 bases, and 15 bases lay in between. The germline V gene encodes CDR1 MNHEY and CDR2 SVGEGT. The CDR3 reads CASSFRKSTDYGYTF. The CDR3, as DNA: TGTGCCAGCAGTTTTCGTAAATCCACTGACTATGGCTACACCTTC.

This clonotype was recorded many times. The chain couples TRBV5-1 to TRBJ2-1, with a weak D call TRBD1 (6 bases). Trimming shortened V by 0 bases and J by 12 bases, and 25 bases separated the two germline ends. There are 17 residues in the CDR3. The V gene's germline CDR1 is SGHRS and CDR2 YFSETQ. The CDR3 bases are TGCGCCAGCAGCTTGGATGTCTGGGATCCGCTTACCAGGGGGCAGTTCTTC. It encodes CASSLDVWDPLTRGQFF. The entire variable domain, with the rest obtained from reference TRBV5-1 and TRBJ2-1, is as follows: KAGVTQTPRYLIKTRGQQVTLSCSPISGHRSVSWYQQTPGQGLQFLFEYFSETQRNKGNFPGRFSGRQFSNSRSEMNVSTLELGDSALYLCASSLDVWDPLTRGQFFGPGTRLTVL.

The sample holds many counts of this clonotype. This sequence joins TRBV7-2 and TRBJ2-7; TRBD1 matches at 9 bases. Germline V lookup: CDR1 SGHTA, CDR2 FQGNSA. After removal of 5 bases from V and 5 bases from J, the junction contained 7 bases not matched to a gene. This CDR3 has 14 residues. CDR3 protein: CASSTWDREHEQYF. The CDR3, as DNA: TGTGCCAGCAGCACCTGGGACAGGGAGCACGAGCAGTACTTC.

This clonotype turned up a few times. At one end, the junction sequence differs from germline, possibly due to a read error. The J gene is TRBJ1-4, the V gene TRBV7-7, with D possibly TRBD1 on 5 matching bases. The CDR3 is 13 amino acids. Germline V gene sequence: CDR1 SSHAT, CDR2 FNYEAQ (reference sequence). Written as DNA, the CDR3 is TGTGCTAGCAGCTGGGGACCCAAGGAAAAACTGTTTTTT. It encodes CASSWGPKEKLFF.

This clonotype came up many times. The V gene is TRBV20-1, the J gene TRBJ1-2, with 10 positions matching TRBD1. Germline V gives CDR1 DFQATT, CDR2 SNEGSKA (reference sequence). The V segment lost 6 bases and the J segment 6 bases; nucleotides outside the gene matches: 7. CDR3 length: 13 residues. The CDR3 spells CSAVGTGENGYTF. In DNA form, the CDR3 reads TGCAGTGCCGTGGGGACAGGGGAAAATGGCTACACCTTC.

At least ten counts were recorded for this clonotype. A much larger clonotype is one base distant, so this may be a read error. The rearrangement joins TRBV15 to TRBJ1-1; D possibly corresponds to TRBD1 (5 bases). The CDR3 consists of 14 residues. CDR1 and CDR2 (germline): LNHNV, YYDKDF (reference sequence). Trimming stripped 0 bases from V and 4 bases from J, with 9 bases between. The DNA for the CDR3 is TGTGCCACCAGCAGAGATATCCAGGGCACTGAAGCTTTCTTT. It translates to CATSRDIQGTEAFF.